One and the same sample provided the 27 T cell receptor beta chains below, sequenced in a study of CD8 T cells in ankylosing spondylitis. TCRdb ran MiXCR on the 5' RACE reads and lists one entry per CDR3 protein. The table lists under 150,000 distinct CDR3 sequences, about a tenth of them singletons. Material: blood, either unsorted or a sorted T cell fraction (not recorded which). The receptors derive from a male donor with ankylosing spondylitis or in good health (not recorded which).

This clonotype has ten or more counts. In DNA, the CDR3 is TGCAGCGTTCGGACTAGCGGGAGTTTGCCCCAAGAGACCCAGTACTTC. Residues: CSVRTSGSLPQETQYF. J is TRBJ2-5 and V is TRBV29-1; 13 bases fit TRBD2. The CDR3 is 16 amino acids. Trimming at V came to 5 bases and at J to 1 base, leaving 7 bases not matched to a gene. The germline V gene encodes CDR1 SQVTM and CDR2 ANQGSEA.

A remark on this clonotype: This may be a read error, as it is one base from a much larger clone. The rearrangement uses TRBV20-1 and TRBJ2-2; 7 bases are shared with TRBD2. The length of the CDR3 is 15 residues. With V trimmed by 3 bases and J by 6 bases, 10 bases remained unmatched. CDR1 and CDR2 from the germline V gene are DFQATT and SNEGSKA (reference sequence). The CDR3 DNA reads TGCAGTGCTAGTCCTCCTAGCGGAGCCCCCGGGGAGCTGTTTTTT. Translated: CSASPPSGAPGELFF.

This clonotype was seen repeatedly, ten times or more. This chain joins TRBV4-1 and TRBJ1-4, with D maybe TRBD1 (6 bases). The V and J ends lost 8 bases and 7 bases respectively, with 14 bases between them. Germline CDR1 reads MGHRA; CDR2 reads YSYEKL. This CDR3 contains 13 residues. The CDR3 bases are TGCGCCAGCTCTAAAGGGGGGCTTGAAAAACTGTTTTTT. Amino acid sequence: CASSKGGLEKLFF.

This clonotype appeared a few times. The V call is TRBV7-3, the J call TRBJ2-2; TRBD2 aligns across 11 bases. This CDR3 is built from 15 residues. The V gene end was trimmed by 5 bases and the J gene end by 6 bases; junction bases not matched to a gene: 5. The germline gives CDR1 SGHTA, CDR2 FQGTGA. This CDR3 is CASSLISGRAGELFF. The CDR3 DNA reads TGTGCCAGCAGCCTCATTAGCGGGAGGGCCGGGGAGCTGTTTTTT.

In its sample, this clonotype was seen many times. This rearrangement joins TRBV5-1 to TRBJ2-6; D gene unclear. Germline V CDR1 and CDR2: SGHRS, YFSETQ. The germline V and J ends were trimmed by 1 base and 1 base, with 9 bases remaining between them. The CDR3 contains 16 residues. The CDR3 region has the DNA TGCGCCAGCAGCTTGTCTAGTTTATCTGGGGCCAACGTCCTGACTTTC. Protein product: CASSLSSLSGANVLTF.

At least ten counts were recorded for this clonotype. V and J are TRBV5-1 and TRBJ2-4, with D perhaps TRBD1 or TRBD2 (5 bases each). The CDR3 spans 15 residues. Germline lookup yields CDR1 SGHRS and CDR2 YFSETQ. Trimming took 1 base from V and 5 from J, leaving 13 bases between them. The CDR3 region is CASSLYGDPQNIQYF. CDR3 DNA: TGCGCCAGCAGCTTGTATGGGGACCCACAAAACATTCAGTACTTC.

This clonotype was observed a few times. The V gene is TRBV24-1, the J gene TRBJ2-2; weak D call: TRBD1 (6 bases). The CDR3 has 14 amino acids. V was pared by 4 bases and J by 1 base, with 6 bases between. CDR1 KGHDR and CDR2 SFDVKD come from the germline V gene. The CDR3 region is CATSETGNTGELFF. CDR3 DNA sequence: TGTGCCACCAGTGAGACAGGGAACACCGGGGAGCTGTTTTTT.

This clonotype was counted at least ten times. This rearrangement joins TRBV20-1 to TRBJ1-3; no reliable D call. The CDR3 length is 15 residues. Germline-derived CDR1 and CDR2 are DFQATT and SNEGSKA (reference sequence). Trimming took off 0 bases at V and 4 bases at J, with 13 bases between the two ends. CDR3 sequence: CSARDRRVYGNTIYF. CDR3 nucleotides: TGCAGTGCTAGAGATCGGCGGGTCTACGGAAACACCATATATTTT.

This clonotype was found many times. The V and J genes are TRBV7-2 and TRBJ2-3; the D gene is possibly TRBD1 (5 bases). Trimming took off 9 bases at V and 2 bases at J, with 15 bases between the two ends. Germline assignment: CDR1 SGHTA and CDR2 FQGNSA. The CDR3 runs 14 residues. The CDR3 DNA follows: TGTGCCAGTTCCCAACAGGTTTTCACAGATACGCAGTATTTT. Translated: CASSQQVFTDTQYF.

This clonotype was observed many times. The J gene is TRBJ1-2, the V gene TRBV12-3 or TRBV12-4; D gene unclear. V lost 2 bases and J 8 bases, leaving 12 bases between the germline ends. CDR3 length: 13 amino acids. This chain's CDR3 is CASSLNGVGGYTF. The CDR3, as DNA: TGTGCCAGCAGTTTAAACGGGGTAGGGGGCTACACCTTC.

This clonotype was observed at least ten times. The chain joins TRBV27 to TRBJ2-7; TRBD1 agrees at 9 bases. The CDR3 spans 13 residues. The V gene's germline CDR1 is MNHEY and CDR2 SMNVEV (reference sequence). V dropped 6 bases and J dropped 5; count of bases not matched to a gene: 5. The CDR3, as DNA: TGTGCCAGCAGAAGACAGGGGGTGGACGAGCAGTACTTC. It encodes CASRRQGVDEQYF.

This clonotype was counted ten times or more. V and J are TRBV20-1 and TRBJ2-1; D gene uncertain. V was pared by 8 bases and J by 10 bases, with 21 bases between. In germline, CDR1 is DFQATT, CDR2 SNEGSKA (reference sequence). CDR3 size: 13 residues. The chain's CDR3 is CSPYRSRLGEQFF. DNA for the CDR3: TGCAGTCCCTATCGATCGCGGTTGGGAGAGCAGTTCTTC.

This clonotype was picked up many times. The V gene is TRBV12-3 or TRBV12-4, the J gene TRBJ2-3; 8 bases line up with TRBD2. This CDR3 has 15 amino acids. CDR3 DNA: TGTGTAGCGGGGACACACGCGGCTAACACAGATACGCAGTATTTT. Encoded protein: CVAGTHAANTDTQYF.

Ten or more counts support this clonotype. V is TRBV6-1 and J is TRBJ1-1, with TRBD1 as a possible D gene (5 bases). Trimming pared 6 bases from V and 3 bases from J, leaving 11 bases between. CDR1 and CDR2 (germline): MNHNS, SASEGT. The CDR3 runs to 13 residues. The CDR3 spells CASSQGPHTEAFF. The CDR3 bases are TGTGCCAGCAGCCAGGGTCCCCACACTGAAGCTTTCTTT.

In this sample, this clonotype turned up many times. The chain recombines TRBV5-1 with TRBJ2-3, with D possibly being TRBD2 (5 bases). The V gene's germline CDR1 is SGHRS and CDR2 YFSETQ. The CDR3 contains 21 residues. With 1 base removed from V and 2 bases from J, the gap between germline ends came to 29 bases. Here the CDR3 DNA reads TGCGCCAGCAGCTTGCTCGGAGTGAATAGACATACCGGGATATTCACAGATACGCAGTATTTT. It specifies CASSLLGVNRHTGIFTDTQYF. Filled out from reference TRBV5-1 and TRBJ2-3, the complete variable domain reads KAGVTQTPRYLIKTRGQQVTLSCSPISGHRSVSWYQQTPGQGLQFLFEYFSETQRNKGNFPGRFSGRQFSNSRSEMNVSTLELGDSALYLCASSLLGVNRHTGIFTDTQYFGPGTRLTVL.

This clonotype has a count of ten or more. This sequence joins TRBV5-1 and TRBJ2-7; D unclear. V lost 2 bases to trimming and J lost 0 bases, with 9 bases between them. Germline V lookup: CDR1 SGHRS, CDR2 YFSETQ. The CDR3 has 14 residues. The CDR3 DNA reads TGCGCCAGCAGCTTATCCTCGTCCTCCTACGAGCAGTACTTC. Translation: CASSLSSSSYEQYF.

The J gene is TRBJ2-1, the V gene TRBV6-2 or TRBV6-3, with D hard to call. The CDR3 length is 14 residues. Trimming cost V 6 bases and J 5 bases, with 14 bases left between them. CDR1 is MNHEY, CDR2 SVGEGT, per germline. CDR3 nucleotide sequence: TGTGCCAGCAGACGCTTCACAGCAGACAATGAGCAGTTCTTC. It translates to CASRRFTADNEQFF.

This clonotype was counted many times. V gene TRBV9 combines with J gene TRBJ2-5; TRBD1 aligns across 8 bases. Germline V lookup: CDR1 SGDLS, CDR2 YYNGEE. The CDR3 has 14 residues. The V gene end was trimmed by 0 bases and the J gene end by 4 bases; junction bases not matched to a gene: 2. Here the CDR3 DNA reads TGTGCCAGCAGCGTAGGACAGGGGACAGAGACCCAGTACTTC. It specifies CASSVGQGTETQYF.

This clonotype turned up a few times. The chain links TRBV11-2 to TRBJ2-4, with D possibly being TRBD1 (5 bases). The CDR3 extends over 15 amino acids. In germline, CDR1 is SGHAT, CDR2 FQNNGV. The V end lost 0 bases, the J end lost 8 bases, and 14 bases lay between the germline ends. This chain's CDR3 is CASSLDFLQDDIQYF. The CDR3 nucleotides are TGTGCCAGCAGCTTAGATTTTCTACAGGATGACATTCAGTACTTC.

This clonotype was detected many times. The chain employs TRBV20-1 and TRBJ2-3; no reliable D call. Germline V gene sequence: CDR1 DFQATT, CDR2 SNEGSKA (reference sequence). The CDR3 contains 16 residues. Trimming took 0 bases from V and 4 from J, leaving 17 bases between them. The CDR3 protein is CSARDIKIIRPDTQYF. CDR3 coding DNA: TGCAGTGCTAGAGATATTAAGATAATTCGGCCAGATACGCAGTATTTT.

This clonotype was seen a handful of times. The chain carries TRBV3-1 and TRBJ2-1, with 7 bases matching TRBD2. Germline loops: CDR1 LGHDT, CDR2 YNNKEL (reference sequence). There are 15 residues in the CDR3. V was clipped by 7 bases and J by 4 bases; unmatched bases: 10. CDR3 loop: CASTHAGVGYNEQFF. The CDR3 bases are TGTGCCAGCACCCACGCGGGAGTAGGTTACAATGAGCAGTTCTTC.

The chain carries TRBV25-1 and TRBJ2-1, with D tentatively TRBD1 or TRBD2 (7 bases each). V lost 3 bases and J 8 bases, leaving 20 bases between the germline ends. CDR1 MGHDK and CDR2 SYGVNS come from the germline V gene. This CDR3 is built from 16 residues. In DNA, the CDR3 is TGTGCCAGCAGTGAGTTAACGACAGGGACTATGGATGAGCAGTTCTTC. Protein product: CASSELTTGTMDEQFF.

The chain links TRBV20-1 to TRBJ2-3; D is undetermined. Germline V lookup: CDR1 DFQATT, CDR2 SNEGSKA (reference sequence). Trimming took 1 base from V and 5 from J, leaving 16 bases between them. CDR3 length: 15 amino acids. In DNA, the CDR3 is TGCAGTGCTAGAGGGGTGACAATTTATAAAGATACGCAGTATTTT. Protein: CSARGVTIYKDTQYF.

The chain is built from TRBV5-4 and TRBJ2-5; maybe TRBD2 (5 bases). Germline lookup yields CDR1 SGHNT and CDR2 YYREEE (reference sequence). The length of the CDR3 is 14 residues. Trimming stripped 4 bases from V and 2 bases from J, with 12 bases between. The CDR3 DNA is TGTGCCAGCAGCCCCCGGGGAGTTCAAGAGACCCAGTACTTC. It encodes CASSPRGVQETQYF.

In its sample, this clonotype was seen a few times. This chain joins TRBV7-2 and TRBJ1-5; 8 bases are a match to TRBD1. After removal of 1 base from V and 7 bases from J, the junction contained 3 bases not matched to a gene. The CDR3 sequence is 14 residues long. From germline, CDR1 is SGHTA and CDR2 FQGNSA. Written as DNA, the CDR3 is TGTGCCAGCAGCTTAGACAGGGGGAGGCAGCCCCAGCATTTT. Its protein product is CASSLDRGRQPQHF.

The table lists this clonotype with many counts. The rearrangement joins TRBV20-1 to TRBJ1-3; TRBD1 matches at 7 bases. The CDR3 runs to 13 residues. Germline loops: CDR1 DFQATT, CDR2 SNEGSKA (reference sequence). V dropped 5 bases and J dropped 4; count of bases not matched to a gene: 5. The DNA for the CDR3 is TGCAGTGCTTTACAGGGGCCAGGAAACACCATATATTTT. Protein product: CSALQGPGNTIYF.

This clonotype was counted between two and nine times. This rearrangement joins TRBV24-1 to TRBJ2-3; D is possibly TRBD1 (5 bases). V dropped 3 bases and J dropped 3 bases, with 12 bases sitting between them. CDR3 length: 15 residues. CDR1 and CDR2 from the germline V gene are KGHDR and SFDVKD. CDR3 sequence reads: CATSDPRQRTDTQYF. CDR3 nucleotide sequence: TGTGCCACCAGTGATCCCCGACAGAGAACAGATACGCAGTATTTT.